The 23 T cell receptor beta chains in this list originate from one sample, sequenced in a study of blood T cells in healthy people across ages. Together with a sample-barcoded 5' primer, a J-beta primer mix was included in a second PCR lasting about 6 to 11 cycles. MiXCR, applied by TCRdb to the 5' RACE reads, yields one record per CDR3 protein. The sample yields over 600,000 distinct CDR3 sequences, 45% to 70% seen once. Sequencing was carried out using blood. The receptors were sampled from a man aged 35-49 years in good health.

CDR3 bases: TGTGCCAGCAGCTTAGACCCTGCGAACACTGAAGCTTTCTTT. Its protein product is CASSLDPANTEAFF. This chain joins TRBV7-9 and TRBJ1-1; no clear D. The CDR3 spans 14 residues. V was pared by 1 base and J by 1 base, with 7 bases between. CDR1 SEHNR and CDR2 FQNEAQ come from the germline V gene (reference sequence).

This clonotype turned up a few times. This chain links TRBV7-3 with TRBJ2-3, with 9 nucleotides matching TRBD1. In germline, CDR1 is SGHTA, CDR2 FQGTGA. This CDR3 has 15 residues. V trimming: 2 bases; J trimming: 2 bases; junction bases outside the gene matches: 2. Here the CDR3 reads CASSLGQGFTDTQYF. CDR3 DNA sequence: TGTGCCAGCAGCTTAGGACAGGGGTTCACAGATACGCAGTATTTT.

The chain has TRBV20-1 and TRBJ2-1; 10 nucleotides match TRBD2. The V and J ends lost 0 bases and 8 bases, in that order; junction bases with no gene match: 7. CDR3 length: 15 amino acids. The germline gives CDR1 DFQATT, CDR2 SNEGSKA (reference sequence). CDR3 nucleotides: TGCAGTGCTAGAGATCTCACTAGCGGGACTGATGAGCAGTTCTTC. Its translation is CSARDLTSGTDEQFF.

The J gene is TRBJ2-7, the V gene TRBV28; 10 positions match TRBD1. Germline CDR1 is MDHEN and CDR2 is SYDVKM. V shed 3 bases, J shed 9 bases, and the junction held 2 bases outside the gene matches. This CDR3 is 12 amino acids long. The CDR3 region has the DNA TGTGCCAGCAGTTTTGGGACAGGGGCGCAGTACTTC. It is translated as CASSFGTGAQYF.

V gene TRBV12-3 or TRBV12-4 combines with J gene TRBJ2-1; D is uncertain. Between the trimmed V and J ends, which lost 1 base and 7 bases, there was a span of 20 bases. CDR3 length equals 17 residues. The CDR3 coding sequence is TGTGCCAGCAGTTTAGGAAGCAGAATCCGGCCGGCGAATGAGCAGTTCTTC. It is translated as CASSLGSRIRPANEQFF.

The chain carries TRBV5-1 and TRBJ1-2, with 7 bases fitting TRBD1. CDR3 length equals 13 residues. From germline, CDR1 is SGHRS and CDR2 YFSETQ. Trimming took 0 bases from V and 13 from J; bases not matched to a gene: 9. The CDR3 sequence: CASSLDFGDSLTF. The CDR3 region has the DNA TGCGCCAGCAGCTTGGACTTCGGGGACAGCCTCACCTTC. Looking up the rest from reference TRBV5-1 and TRBJ1-2 gives the full variable domain: KAGVTQTPRYLIKTRGQQVTLSCSPISGHRSVSWYQQTPGQGLQFLFEYFSETQRNKGNFPGRFSGRQFSNSRSEMNVSTLELGDSALYLCASSLDFGDSLTFGSGTRLTVV.

This chain uses TRBV6-5 with TRBJ2-7; TRBD2 aligns across 7 bases. In germline, CDR1 is MNHEY, CDR2 SVGAGI. With 11 bases clipped from V and 3 bases from J, the junction kept 13 bases outside the gene matches. This CDR3 spans 14 amino acids. CDR3 sequence (DNA): TGTGCCTGCCAAGGGGCGGGAGAGGGCTACGAGCAGTACTTC. It translates to CACQGAGEGYEQYF.

This chain connects TRBV9 to TRBJ2-5; no firm D call. The germline V and J ends were trimmed by 0 bases and 1 base, with 16 bases remaining between them. Germline-derived CDR1 and CDR2 are SGDLS and YYNGEE. The CDR3 is 17 amino acids. The CDR3 region has the DNA TGTGCCAGCAGCGTAGAAGTCGACGGCGGCCCCCAAGAGACCCAGTACTTC. Protein sequence: CASSVEVDGGPQETQYF.

This clonotype was detected ten times or more. This rearrangement joins TRBV5-1 to TRBJ2-5; D remains ambiguous. CDR1 and CDR2 from the germline V gene are SGHRS and YFSETQ. The V end was cut by 4 bases, the J end by 1 base, with 11 bases between. This CDR3 region has 14 residues. The DNA of the CDR3 is TGCGCCAGCAGCCTCAATAGTGTCCAAGAGACCCAGTACTTC. It yields the protein CASSLNSVQETQYF.

The chain uses TRBV7-2 and TRBJ2-7; perhaps TRBD1 as D (6 bases). The CDR3 has 16 residues. The ends were cut back, 5 bases at V and 3 bases at J, with 20 bases in the middle. CDR1 is SGHTA and CDR2 is FQGNSA in the germline V gene. DNA of the CDR3: TGTGCCAGCAGCCAAGCCTATTCTGGGGGCCTCTACGAGCAGTACTTC. Translating it yields CASSQAYSGGLYEQYF.

The chain links TRBV12-3 or TRBV12-4 to TRBJ2-1, with 9 bases that match TRBD2. The CDR3 runs 15 residues. V shed 6 bases and J 10 bases; nucleotides not matched to a gene: 13. The CDR3 protein is CASRRTGGGALEQFF. CDR3 DNA sequence: TGTGCCAGCAGGCGAACTGGCGGGGGGGCCTTGGAGCAGTTCTTC.

V usage is TRBV29-1 and J usage is TRBJ2-7; TRBD2 matches 7 bases. The J segment lost 2 bases and the V segment lost 3 bases, leaving 7 bases of the junction unmatched. Germline V gives CDR1 SQVTM, CDR2 ANQGSEA. This CDR3 is built from 14 residues. DNA for the CDR3: TGCAGCGTTGATCTAGCGGAAGAACCCTACGAGCAGTACTTC. Translated, it gives CSVDLAEEPYEQYF.

A few counts support this clonotype. This chain links TRBV12-3 or TRBV12-4 with TRBJ2-3, with D possibly TRBD2 on 5 matching bases. CDR3 length equals 14 residues. V was cut by 5 bases and J by 1 base, with 10 bases left in between. The CDR3 region is CASSAGLGTDTQYF. The CDR3 DNA reads as TGTGCCAGCAGTGCCGGACTCGGCACAGATACGCAGTATTTT.

This clonotype was found a few times. This rearrangement joins TRBV7-2 to TRBJ2-3; possibly TRBD2 for D (6 bases). V lost 5 bases and J 0 bases, leaving 21 bases between the germline ends. The CDR3 sequence is 18 residues long. Germline CDR1 and CDR2: SGHTA and FQGNSA. The CDR3 nucleotides read TGTGCCAGCAGCCCCCCCCCGGGAGTGTCCCCTAGCACAGATACGCAGTATTTT. Protein sequence: CASSPPPGVSPSTDTQYF.

This rearrangement joins TRBV5-1 to TRBJ2-5, with 7 bases identical to TRBD1. In germline, CDR1 is SGHRS, CDR2 YFSETQ. J gave up 5 bases and V 0 bases, and 1 base lay outside the gene matches. This CDR3 region has 13 residues. The CDR3 spells CASSLEQGETQYF. The CDR3, as DNA: TGCGCCAGCAGCTTGGAACAGGGGGAGACCCAGTACTTC.

The V and J genes are TRBV20-1 and TRBJ2-1, with 11 positions matching TRBD2. J gave up 10 bases and V 0 bases, and 11 bases lay outside the gene matches. This CDR3 comprises 16 residues. The germline gives CDR1 DFQATT, CDR2 SNEGSKA (reference sequence). CDR3: CSARDLASGRPREQFF. DNA of the CDR3: TGCAGTGCTAGAGATTTGGCTAGCGGGAGGCCTCGCGAGCAGTTCTTC.

J is TRBJ2-1 and V is TRBV20-1; 9 nucleotides align to TRBD2. V dropped 6 bases and J dropped 6; count of bases not matched to a gene: 12. The CDR3 loop spans 15 amino acids. The germline V gene encodes CDR1 DFQATT and CDR2 SNEGSKA (reference sequence). CDR3: CSASNSGGLSNEQFF. The CDR3 coding sequence is TGCAGTGCCAGTAATAGCGGGGGCTTAAGCAATGAGCAGTTCTTC.

This clonotype was seen just once. The rearrangement uses TRBV15 and TRBJ2-2; D remains unclear. The V gene's germline CDR1 is LNHNV and CDR2 YYDKDF (reference sequence). Trimming removed 6 bases from V and 4 bases from J, with 6 bases in between. The CDR3 consists of 12 residues. CDR3 sequence: CATRSGTGELFF. The CDR3, as DNA: TGTGCCACCAGGAGTGGCACCGGGGAGCTGTTTTTT.

The chain carries TRBV4-2 and TRBJ2-6; D may be TRBD1 (5 bases). The V gene lost 1 base and the J gene lost 0 bases, with 19 bases spanning the gap. The CDR3 covers 20 residues. The germline gives CDR1 LGHNA, CDR2 YNFKEQ. The DNA for the CDR3 is TGTGCCAGCAGCCAAGCTTCTGGGGCCCCAGGTAACTCTGGGGCCAACGTCCTGACTTTC. Protein product: CASSQASGAPGNSGANVLTF.

V is TRBV15 and J is TRBJ2-5, with D possibly being TRBD1 (5 bases). The CDR3 totals 16 residues. Germline-derived CDR1 and CDR2 are LNHNV and YYDKDF (reference sequence). V was trimmed by 0 bases and J by 5 bases, leaving 16 bases between them. DNA for the CDR3: TGTGCCACCAGCAGAGATCCGGGCAGGGTGACGGAGACCCAGTACTTC. Protein: CATSRDPGRVTETQYF.

The rearrangement joins TRBV7-2 to TRBJ2-1, with 8 bases matching TRBD2. CDR3 size: 13 residues. CDR1 is SGHTA and CDR2 is FQGNSA in the germline V gene. Trimming at V came to 10 bases and at J to 0 bases, leaving 2 bases not matched to a gene. DNA of the CDR3: TGTGCCACCGGGGGGGACTCCTACAATGAGCAGTTCTTC. Translation: CATGGDSYNEQFF.

In regard to this clonotype: Germline and junction disagree at one end, which may indicate a read error. This chain uses TRBV12-3 or TRBV12-4 with TRBJ2-7; 7 nucleotides match TRBD1. The CDR3 length is 13 residues. The CDR3 coding sequence is TGTGCCGGCAGTCCCCGTAGGGACAGCGAGCAGTACTTC. Its translation is CAGSPRRDSEQYF.

V and J are TRBV14 and TRBJ2-7; the D gene is possibly TRBD1 (6 bases). Trimming took off 0 bases at V and 3 bases at J, with 12 bases between the two ends. The CDR3 has 15 amino acids. Germline V gene data show CDR1 as SGHDN and CDR2 as FVKESK. The CDR3 sequence is CASSQDMTGFYEQYF. CDR3 sequence (DNA): TGTGCCAGCAGCCAAGACATGACAGGCTTCTACGAGCAGTACTTC. The entire variable domain, with the rest obtained from reference TRBV14 and TRBJ2-7, is as follows: EAGVTQFPSHSVIEKGQTVTLRCDPISGHDNLYWYRRVMGKEIKFLLHFVKESKQDESGMPNNRFLAERTGGTYSTLKVQPAELEDSGVYFCASSQDMTGFYEQYFGPGTRLTVT.